This T cell receptor beta chain was identified in a study of T cell responses to AZD1222 COVID-19 vaccine. The table came from immunoSEQ multiplex PCR; TCRdb's copy has only in-frame clones and leaves some out. This sample yields over 150,000 clones, of which approximately 90% are seen a single time; roughly 3.1% belongs to the top ten. Trimming took 8 bases from V and 4 from J; bases not matched to a gene: 11. The CDR3 is 15 amino acids. From germline, CDR1 is LNHDA and CDR2 SQIVND (reference sequence). The specimen comprised peripheral blood, sampled on day 0 of AZD1222 vaccination. The chain joins TRBV19 to TRBJ1-5; 7 bases line up with TRBD1. The receptor was derived from an adult in good health. The CDR3 bases are TGTGCCAGTTCTGACAGGGTTCGAAGTAATCAGCCCCAGCATTTT. Translating gives CASSDRVRSNQPQHF.